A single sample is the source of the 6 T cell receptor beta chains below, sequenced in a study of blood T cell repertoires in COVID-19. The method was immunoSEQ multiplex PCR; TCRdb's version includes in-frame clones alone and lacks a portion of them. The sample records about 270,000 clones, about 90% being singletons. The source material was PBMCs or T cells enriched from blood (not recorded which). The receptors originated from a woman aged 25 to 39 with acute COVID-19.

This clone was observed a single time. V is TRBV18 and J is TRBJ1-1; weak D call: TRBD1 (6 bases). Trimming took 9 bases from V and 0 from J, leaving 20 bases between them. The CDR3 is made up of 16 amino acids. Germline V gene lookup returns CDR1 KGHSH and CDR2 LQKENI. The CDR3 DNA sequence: TGTGCCAGTTCAGGACAGTTCACCTTCATGAACACTGAAGCTTTCTTT. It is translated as CASSGQFTFMNTEAFF.

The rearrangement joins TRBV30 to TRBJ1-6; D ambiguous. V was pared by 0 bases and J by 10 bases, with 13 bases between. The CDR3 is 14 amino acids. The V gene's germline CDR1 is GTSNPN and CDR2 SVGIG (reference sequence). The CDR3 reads CAWSVGSGESPLHF. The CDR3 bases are TGTGCCTGGAGTGTTGGTTCGGGTGAATCACCCCTCCACTTT. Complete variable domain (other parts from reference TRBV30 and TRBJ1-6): SQTIHQWPATLVQPVGSPLSLECTVEGTSNPNLYWYRQAAGRGLQLLFYSVGIGQISSEVPQNLSASRPQDRQFILSSKKLLLSDSGFYLCAWSVGSGESPLHFGNGTRLTVT.

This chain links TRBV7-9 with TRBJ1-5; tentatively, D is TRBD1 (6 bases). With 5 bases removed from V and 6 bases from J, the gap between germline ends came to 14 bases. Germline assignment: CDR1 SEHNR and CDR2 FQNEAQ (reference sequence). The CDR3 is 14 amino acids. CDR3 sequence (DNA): TGTGCCAGCAGCCCTAGCGCGGGGGCTCAGCCCCAGCATTTT. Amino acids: CASSPSAGAQPQHF.

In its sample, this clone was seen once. CDR3 in amino acids: CATQVGTGHNEQFF. CDR3 sequence (DNA): TGTGCCACGCAGGTGGGGACTGGACACAATGAGCAGTTCTTC. This sequence joins TRBV13 and TRBJ2-1; D perhaps matches TRBD2 (6 bases). The germline CDR1 and CDR2 sequences are PRHDT and FYEKMQ (reference sequence). The CDR3 runs 14 residues. V was pared by 10 bases and J by 5 bases, with 18 bases between. The full variable domain, rest sourced from reference TRBV13 and TRBJ2-1, is AAGVIQSPRHLIKEKRETATLKCYPIPRHDTVYWYQQGPGQDPQFLISFYEKMQSDKGSIPDRFSAQQFSDYHSELNMSSLELGDSALYFCATQVGTGHNEQFFGPGTRLTVL.

The CDR3 loop reads CASSTTSGRAMETQYF. The DNA for the CDR3 is TGTGCCAGCAGCACGACTAGCGGGAGGGCCATGGAGACCCAGTACTTC. The genes are TRBV7-9 and TRBJ2-5; 14 bases align to TRBD2. V trimming: 5 bases; J trimming: 5 bases; junction bases outside the gene matches: 7. This CDR3 has 16 amino acids. Germline V gene sequence: CDR1 SEHNR, CDR2 FQNEAQ (reference sequence).

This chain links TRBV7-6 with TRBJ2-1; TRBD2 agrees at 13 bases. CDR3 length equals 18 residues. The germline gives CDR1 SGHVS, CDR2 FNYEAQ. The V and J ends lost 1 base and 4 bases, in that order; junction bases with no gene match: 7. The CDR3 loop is CASSLGGGLAGRYNEQFF. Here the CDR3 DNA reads TGTGCCAGCAGCTTAGGAGGGGGACTAGCGGGACGGTACAATGAGCAGTTCTTC.